A selection of T cell receptor beta chains follows, all from one sample in a study of T cell repertoires in cytomegalovirus infection. TCRdb fed the reads into MiXCR, producing one record per CDR3 protein. In the table there are about 600,000 distinct CDR3 sequences, 20% to 25% of which are singletons. Sequencing input: CD8+ T cells from PBMCs. These receptors all come from a human donor in good health (CMV status not recorded). Some clones in this sample may be carry-over from other donors' samples. CDR3s include the opening cysteine and the closing phenylalanine or tryptophan. The D gene is left open where the match is weak. Rows give clone size only sometimes, using once, few, many, or a class for an expanded clone.

J gene,CDR3 length,V gene,clone size,D gene,CDR3 DNA,CDR3 protein
TRBJ1-6,17,TRBV7-9,many,.,TGTGCCAGCAGCTTAGTTGTTTGGGACACTTATAATTCACCCCTCCACTTT,CASSLVVWDTYNSPLHF
TRBJ1-4,15,TRBV20-1,few,TRBD1,TGCAGTGCTAGGGCAGGACAGGCAACTAATGAAAAACTGTTTTTT,CSARAGQATNEKLFF
TRBJ1-6,15,TRBV10-2,few,TRBD1,TGCGCCAGCAGTGTCGGACAGGGCGCAGATTCACCCCTCCACTTT,CASSVGQGADSPLHF
TRBJ1-1,13,TRBV19,.,.,TGTGCCAGTATTAAAGACATGAACACTGAAGCTTTCTTT,CASIKDMNTEAFF
TRBJ1-6,16,TRBV4-3,.,TRBD1,TGCGCCAGCAGTCGATCAGGGGGCCGTGGGAGTTCACCCCTCCACTTT,CASSRSGGRGSSPLHF
TRBJ2-3,14,TRBV20-1,.,TRBD2,TGCAGTGCCCCTCTTGTCGGGGGGGGTGATACGCAGTATTTT,CSAPLVGGGDTQYF
TRBJ1-6,15,TRBV7-9,.,TRBD1,TGTGCCAGCAGCTCAGGTGGGACAGGATATTCACCCCTCCACTTT,CASSSGGTGYSPLHF
TRBJ1-1,18,TRBV25-1,few,.,TGTGCCAGCAGTGAATATACGGACCAGACAGTGGAGGGGACTGAAGCTTTCTTT,CASSEYTDQTVEGTEAFF
TRBJ1-1,17,TRBV7-6,many,.,TGTGCCAGCAGCTTAGATCAAGGAGACGGGTTGAACACTGAAGCTTTCTTT,CASSLDQGDGLNTEAFF
TRBJ1-2,13,TRBV27,.,.,TGTGCCAGCAGCTTGTCCTCGGAGGTTGGCTACACCTTC,CASSLSSEVGYTF
TRBJ2-1,16,TRBV20-1,.,.,TGCAGTGCTAGAGATGACCGGGGGAACTCCTACAATGAGCAGTTCTTC,CSARDDRGNSYNEQFF